This passage covers 8 T cell receptor beta chains from one sample sequenced in a study of cytomegalovirus exposure and HLA in healthy donors. PCR used 60 Vbeta primers and 13 Jbeta primers. Data came from immunoSEQ multiplex PCR; TCRdb stores just in-frame clones and leaves some out. The sample has around 64,000 clones, 70% to 80% seen once. Sequenced sample: PBMCs. These receptors originate from a man aged 18 to 30 in good health and CMV-seropositive.

This rearrangement joins TRBV2 to TRBJ1-5; D not certain. Per the germline V gene, CDR1 is SNHLY and CDR2 is FYNNEI. V was clipped by 5 bases and J by 9 bases, with 11 bases between them. The CDR3 has 12 residues. This CDR3 reads CASSLSERPQHF. DNA of the CDR3: TGTGCCAGCAGTCTTTCCGAGAGGCCCCAGCATTTT.

The chain joins TRBV10-1 to TRBJ1-2, with 10 nucleotides matching TRBD1. Germline CDR1 WNHNN, CDR2 SYGVQD (reference sequence). The CDR3 contains 13 residues. V shed 7 bases and J 8 bases; nucleotides not matched to a gene: 7. CDR3 sequence reads: CASNSGQGDGYTF. In DNA, the CDR3 is TGCGCCAGCAATTCTGGACAGGGGGACGGCTACACCTTC.

The rearrangement uses TRBV7-2 and TRBJ2-3; D may be TRBD2 (6 bases). Looked up from germline, CDR1 is SGHTA and CDR2 is FQGNSA. V was trimmed by 1 base and J by 4 bases, leaving 6 bases between them. The CDR3 consists of 13 residues. CDR3 sequence (DNA): TGTGCCAGCAGCTTAGTAGCGGCAGATACGCAGTATTTT. This encodes CASSLVAADTQYF.

This clone was counted a few times. This chain links TRBV27 with TRBJ1-1; D is ambiguous. Germline loops: CDR1 MNHEY, CDR2 SMNVEV (reference sequence). With 8 bases removed from V and 1 base from J, the gap between germline ends came to 8 bases. CDR3 length equals 12 residues. The CDR3 loop is CASGLQNTEAFF. The CDR3 coding sequence is TGTGCCAGCGGCCTCCAGAACACTGAAGCTTTCTTT.

The gene calls are TRBV5-8 and TRBJ1-1; D ambiguous. Trimming took off 2 bases at V and 0 bases at J, with 5 bases between the two ends. There are 13 residues in the CDR3. Germline V gene lookup returns CDR1 SGHTS and CDR2 YDEGEE. CDR3 DNA: TGTGCCAGCAGCTTAGAGGTGAACACTGAAGCTTTCTTT. Translation gives CASSLEVNTEAFF. Using reference TRBV5-8 and TRBJ1-1 for the parts outside the CDR3, the full variable domain is EAGVTQSPTHLIKTRGQQATLRCSPISGHTSVYWYQQALGLGLQFLLWYDEGEERNRGNFPPRFSGRQFPNYSSELNVNALELEDSALYLCASSLEVNTEAFFGQGTRLTVV.

The chain has TRBV9 and TRBJ2-1; D is perhaps TRBD2 (6 bases). The V end lost 3 bases, the J end lost 5 bases, and 15 bases lay between the germline ends. This CDR3 comprises 15 residues. The germline V gene encodes CDR1 SGDLS and CDR2 YYNGEE. The CDR3 bases are TGTGCCAGCAGCGCCCCCGGGAGTTGGAACAATGAGCAGTTCTTC. As protein: CASSAPGSWNNEQFF.

The table lists this clone with a few counts. This chain connects TRBV30 to TRBJ1-1; D unclear. In germline, CDR1 is GTSNPN, CDR2 SVGIG (reference sequence). The CDR3 length is 13 residues. V lost 3 bases, J lost 3 bases, and 11 bases lay in between. In DNA, the CDR3 is TGTGCCTGGAGACGACTGTTGGACACTGAAGCTTTCTTT. It encodes CAWRRLLDTEAFF.

The chain links TRBV28 to TRBJ1-2; no clear D gene. V lost 5 bases to trimming and J lost 1 base, with 11 bases between them. The germline V gene encodes CDR1 MDHEN and CDR2 SYDVKM. The CDR3 runs to 14 residues. CDR3 protein: CASSLASLNYGYTF. The CDR3 nucleotides read TGTGCCAGCAGTCTGGCAAGTCTTAACTATGGCTACACCTTC.